This T cell receptor beta chain was recovered during a study of cytomegalovirus exposure and HLA in healthy donors. This clone was detected only a few times. Antigen specificity is unknown. In the same sample, other DNA sequences code for this CDR3. 13 Jbeta primers and 60 Vbeta primers were used for the PCR. Libraries were prepared by immunoSEQ multiplex PCR; TCRdb keeps only in-frame clonotypes and omits some of them. The profile shows some 150,000 clones, around 80% of them singletons. The V gene's germline CDR1 is MDHEN and CDR2 SYDVKM. The CDR3 consists of 14 residues. The germline V and J ends were trimmed by 5 bases and 3 bases, with 13 bases remaining between them. Study-wide results and caveats: A few CMV-associated chains were confirmed in vitro to be specific for CMV antigens.

The sequence came from a man in his forties or fifties in good health and CMV-seropositive. The V and J genes are TRBV28 and TRBJ1-1; tentatively, D is TRBD1 (5 bases). Sequences were obtained from PBMCs. Written as DNA, the CDR3 is TGTGCCAGCAGTCTGCGGGACGGACACACTGAAGCTTTCTTT. This codes for CASSLRDGHTEAFF.